Here is one T cell receptor (beta chain) with its context. Its cognate antigen is unknown. The data belong to a study of cytomegalovirus exposure and HLA in healthy donors. Overall study context: The roughly 120 million unique TCR beta sequences, from some 170 million T cells, were found by an earlier analysis. Study-level points and caveats: Rare TCR sequences dominated, though some public TCRs recurred in many donors. A few V segments could not be told apart, such as TRBV6-2 and TRBV6-3, and were left out.

Nominal health characterized the donors when sampled, though unrecorded immune exposures were likely. The germline V and J ends were trimmed by 4 bases and 7 bases, with 14 bases remaining between them. CDR3 length: 14 residues. Germline V CDR1 and CDR2: MGHRA, YSYEKL. Use of 60 Vbeta and 13 Jbeta primers characterized the PCR. Clones were read by immunoSEQ multiplex PCR, and TCRdb kept only the in-frame ones, dropping some. The repertoire holds 100,000 to 150,000 clones, with approximately 82% as singletons. The clonotype was recovered from a boy aged 2 to 10 in good health and CMV-seronegative. The rearrangement joins TRBV4-1 to TRBJ2-1; D is possibly TRBD2 (5 bases). What was sequenced was PBMCs. In DNA form, the CDR3 reads TGCGCCAGCAGCCTACGGGAATGGGAAAATGAGCAGTTCTTC. Residues: CASSLREWENEQFF.